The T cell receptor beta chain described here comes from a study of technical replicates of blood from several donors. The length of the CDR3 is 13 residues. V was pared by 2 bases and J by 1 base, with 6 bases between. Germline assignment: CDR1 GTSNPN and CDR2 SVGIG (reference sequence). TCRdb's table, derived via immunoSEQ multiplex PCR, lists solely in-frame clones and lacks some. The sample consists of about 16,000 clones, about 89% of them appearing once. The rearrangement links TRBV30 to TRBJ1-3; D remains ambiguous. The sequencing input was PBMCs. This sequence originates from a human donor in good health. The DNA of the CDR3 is TGTGCCTGGAGTTTAGCATCTGGAAACACCATATATTTT. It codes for CAWSLASGNTIYF.